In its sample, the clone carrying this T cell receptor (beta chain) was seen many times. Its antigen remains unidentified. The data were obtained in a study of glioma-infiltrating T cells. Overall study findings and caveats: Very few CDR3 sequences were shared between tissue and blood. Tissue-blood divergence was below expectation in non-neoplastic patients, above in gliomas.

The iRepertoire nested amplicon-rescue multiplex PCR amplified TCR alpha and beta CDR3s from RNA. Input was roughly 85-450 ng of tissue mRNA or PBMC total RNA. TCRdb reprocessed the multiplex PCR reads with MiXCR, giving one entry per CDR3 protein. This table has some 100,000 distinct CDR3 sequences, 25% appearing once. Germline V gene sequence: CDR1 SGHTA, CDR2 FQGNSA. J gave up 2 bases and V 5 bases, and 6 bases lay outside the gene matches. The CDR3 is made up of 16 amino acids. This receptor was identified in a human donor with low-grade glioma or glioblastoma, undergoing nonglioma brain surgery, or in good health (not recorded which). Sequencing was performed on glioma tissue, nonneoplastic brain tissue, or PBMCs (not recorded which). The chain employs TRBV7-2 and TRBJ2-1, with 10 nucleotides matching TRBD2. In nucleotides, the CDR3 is TGTGCCAGCAGCCGGATAACTAGCGGGGCCTACAATGAGCAGTTCTTC. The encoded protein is CASSRITSGAYNEQFF.